Below, 19 T cell receptor beta chains from the same sample are listed, as sequenced in a study of T-cell memory formation after mild COVID-19. TCRdb redid the calling of the 5' RACE reads with MiXCR, one entry per CDR3 protein. The sample comprises hundreds of thousands of distinct CDR3 sequences, 28% of which are singletons, and 13% rests with the top ten. Sample: PBMCs or a T cell subset sorted from them (not recorded which). The receptors originated from an adult woman who had mild COVID-19 (a few samples of this study predate the infection). Cell type and time point are not known.

This clonotype was picked up a small number of times. The chain joins TRBV6-1 to TRBJ2-3, with 10 bases that match TRBD1. The V gene end was trimmed by 2 bases and the J gene end by 6 bases; junction bases not matched to a gene: 5. Germline CDR1 MNHNS, CDR2 SASEGT. The CDR3 covers 15 residues. The CDR3 nucleotides read TGTGCCAGCAGTGAACTGGGACAGGGGTCCGATACGCAGTATTTT. Translation gives CASSELGQGSDTQYF.

The rearrangement links TRBV29-1 to TRBJ1-2; D is uncertain. The CDR3 has 11 residues. CDR1 is SQVTM and CDR2 is ANQGSEA in the germline V gene. With 4 bases removed from V and 4 bases from J, the gap between germline ends came to 7 bases. The CDR3 nucleotides are TGCAGCGTTGGGGAGGGCTATGGCTACACCTTC. It yields the protein CSVGEGYGYTF. Full variable domain (missing parts from reference TRBV29-1 and TRBJ1-2): SAVISQKPSRDICQRGTSLTIQCQVDSQVTMMFWYRQQPGQSLTLIATANQGSEATYESGFVIDKFPISRPNLTFSTLTVSNMSPEDSSIYLCSVGEGYGYTFGSGTRLTVV.

This clonotype was observed a handful of times. The rearrangement uses TRBV7-9 and TRBJ2-5, with D unclear. Trimming left V 1 base short and J 5 bases short, with 11 bases between. CDR1 is SEHNR, CDR2 FQNEAQ, per germline (reference sequence). The CDR3 length is 14 residues. CDR3 residues: CASSLVRLGETQYF. DNA of the CDR3: TGTGCCAGCAGCTTAGTCAGGCTGGGGGAGACCCAGTACTTC.

This clonotype was detected a few times. This rearrangement joins TRBV12-3 or TRBV12-4 to TRBJ1-5, with unresolved D. The CDR3 covers 16 residues. The V and J ends lost 0 bases and 0 bases respectively, with 9 bases between them. The CDR3 spells CASSLASGGSNQPQHF. The DNA of the CDR3 is TGTGCCAGCAGTTTAGCGAGCGGCGGTAGCAATCAGCCCCAGCATTTT.

This clonotype was counted a few times. This rearrangement joins TRBV4-1 to TRBJ2-5, with D hard to call. The CDR3 extends over 16 amino acids. Trimming took off 0 bases at V and 2 bases at J, with 13 bases between the two ends. Germline V CDR1 and CDR2: MGHRA, YSYEKL. The CDR3 is CASSQERRMRQETQYF. CDR3 sequence (DNA): TGCGCCAGCAGCCAAGAACGTAGGATGAGACAAGAGACCCAGTACTTC.

The V gene is TRBV5-6, the J gene TRBJ2-1; 7 bases line up with TRBD1. This CDR3 comprises 13 residues. After removal of 4 bases from V and 7 bases from J, the junction contained 5 bases not matched to a gene. Germline-derived CDR1 and CDR2 are SGHDT and YYEEEE. In DNA, the CDR3 is TGTGCCAGCAGCACCTCACAGGGGAATGAGCAGTTCTTC. The encoded protein is CASSTSQGNEQFF.

This clonotype occurred a few times. The chain couples TRBV20-1 to TRBJ1-2; 10 positions match TRBD1. Germline V gene data show CDR1 as DFQATT and CDR2 as SNEGSKA (reference sequence). The V and J ends lost 6 bases and 3 bases, in that order; junction bases with no gene match: 4. This CDR3 spans 13 amino acids. CDR3 in amino acids: CSAPGTGDYGYTF. In DNA, the CDR3 is TGCAGTGCCCCCGGGACAGGGGACTATGGCTACACCTTC.

The rearrangement links TRBV11-1 to TRBJ2-1; 16 positions match TRBD2. Losses at the gene ends were 4 bases for V and 2 bases for J; bases not matched to a gene: 5. The CDR3 spans 18 residues. Looked up from germline, CDR1 is SGHAT and CDR2 is FQDESV (reference sequence). The CDR3 region has the DNA TGTGCCAGCAGCTCGGGACTAGCGGGAGGGAAGACCTACAATGAGCAGTTCTTC. It translates to CASSSGLAGGKTYNEQFF.

This clonotype was seen many times. The chain has TRBV5-1 and TRBJ2-7; 13 bases fit TRBD2. Germline CDR1 reads SGHRS; CDR2 reads YFSETQ. This CDR3 contains 14 residues. J was trimmed by 5 bases and V by 5 bases; bases with no gene match: 4. This CDR3 reads CASRWTSGSNEQYF. CDR3 nucleotide sequence: TGCGCCAGCAGGTGGACTAGCGGGAGCAACGAGCAGTACTTC.

Concerning this clonotype itself: One end of the junction does not line up with germline, which may come from a read error. This chain links TRBV30 with TRBJ2-1, with D possibly matching TRBD2 (5 bases). The CDR3 extends over 12 amino acids. Germline V lookup: CDR1 GTSNPN, CDR2 SVGIG (reference sequence). The CDR3 DNA follows: TGTGCCTGGAGTGTAACCGGGAATGAGCAGGTCTTC. The encoded protein is CAWSVTGNEQVF.

The sample holds a few counts of this clonotype. The chain has TRBV20-1 and TRBJ2-7; TRBD1 aligns across 7 bases. The germline V gene encodes CDR1 DFQATT and CDR2 SNEGSKA (reference sequence). This CDR3 comprises 14 residues. V was pared by 2 bases and J by 2 bases, with 6 bases of the junction left unmatched. CDR3: CSARTPDRAYEQYF. CDR3 DNA sequence: TGCAGTGCTAGAACCCCCGACAGGGCCTACGAGCAGTACTTC.

This chain joins TRBV7-6 and TRBJ2-1; D might be TRBD2 (7 bases). V was cut by 3 bases and J by 6 bases, with 15 bases left in between. CDR1 and CDR2 from the germline V gene are SGHVS and FNYEAQ. The CDR3 loop spans 15 amino acids. Written as DNA, the CDR3 is TGTGCCAGCAGCTTTGGGGTAGGGGGGGCCAATGAGCAGTTCTTC. This translates into CASSFGVGGANEQFF.

The chain uses TRBV7-9 and TRBJ1-2; a weak D match, TRBD1 (6 bases). Germline V lookup: CDR1 SEHNR, CDR2 FQNEAQ (reference sequence). The CDR3 is 14 residues long. V gave up 3 bases and J gave up 7 bases, with 15 bases separating them. CDR3 protein: CASSFPTGLGGYTF. The CDR3 DNA reads TGTGCCAGCAGCTTCCCAACAGGGCTTGGTGGCTACACCTTC.

This rearrangement joins TRBV9 to TRBJ2-5, with no clear D. Germline loops: CDR1 SGDLS, CDR2 YYNGEE. V lost 0 bases to trimming and J lost 4 bases, with 4 bases between them. CDR3 length equals 12 residues. The CDR3 DNA sequence: TGTGCCAGCAGCGTAGAAACAGAGACCCAGTACTTC. This codes for CASSVETETQYF.

The V call is TRBV5-1, the J call TRBJ2-7; 8 nucleotides match TRBD1. From germline, CDR1 is SGHRS and CDR2 YFSETQ. The junction had 7 bases not matched to a gene; V was cut back by 6 bases and J by 2 bases. CDR3 length: 14 residues. The CDR3 spells CASKPDRDTYEQYF. The CDR3 nucleotides read TGCGCCAGCAAACCGGACAGGGATACCTACGAGCAGTACTTC.

There are a few counts of this clonotype. The junction shows a germline mismatch at one end, possibly a read error. The V gene is TRBV12-3 or TRBV12-4, the J gene TRBJ2-1, with 9 positions matching TRBD2. The length of the CDR3 is 15 residues. In DNA, the CDR3 is TGTGCCAGCAGTTCTAGCGGGAATGGTAGGGATGAGCTGTTCTTC. Protein: CASSSSGNGRDELFF.

The V call is TRBV7-6, the J call TRBJ2-2; 7 bases agree with TRBD2. In germline, CDR1 is SGHVS, CDR2 FNYEAQ. The V and J ends lost 0 bases and 4 bases, in that order; junction bases with no gene match: 5. This CDR3 comprises 16 residues. CDR3 coding DNA: TGTGCCAGCAGCTTAGCGCCAAGCGGGACCACCGGGGAGCTGTTTTTT. This gives the protein CASSLAPSGTTGELFF.

A few counts support this clonotype. The chain is built from TRBV4-3 and TRBJ2-7, with 8 bases that match TRBD1. The CDR3 extends over 16 amino acids. The V gene end was trimmed by 1 base and the J gene end by 1 base; junction bases not matched to a gene: 6. Germline CDR1 and CDR2: LGHNA and YSLEER. The CDR3 loop is CASSQGVGTGSYEQYF. Here the CDR3 DNA reads TGCGCCAGCAGCCAAGGGGTTGGGACAGGATCCTACGAGCAGTACTTC.

The CDR3 DNA follows: TGTGCCACCAGTGATTCCGGGAGCAGGGGAGTCACCGGGGAGCTGTTTTTT. Translation: CATSDSGSRGVTGELFF. The rearrangement links TRBV24-1 to TRBJ2-2; D is tentatively TRBD1 or TRBD2 (6 bases each). Germline V gene sequence: CDR1 KGHDR, CDR2 SFDVKD. This CDR3 spans 17 amino acids. The V and J ends lost 2 bases and 4 bases respectively, with 16 bases between them.